This T cell receptor (beta chain) comes out of a study of blood T cells in healthy people across ages. The study's findings and limits: Diversity figures based on one million T cells were deemed too low. Higher diversity, along with more naive CD4+ cells, distinguished long-lived donors from aged donors. Among T cells, TCR beta diversity per million cells dropped roughly linearly as age rose.

A sample-barcoded 5' primer and a J-beta primer mix were used in a second PCR of roughly 7 to 12 cycles. CDR3-containing paired-end reads numbered at least 2.5 million in each sample. TCRdb itself ran the 5' RACE reads through MiXCR, one entry per CDR3 protein. The sample lists around 1.5 million distinct CDR3 sequences, about 31% seen once, with over 9% in the top ten. This CDR3 spans 15 amino acids. Germline V lookup: CDR1 MGHRA, CDR2 YSYEKL. V shed 7 bases and J 5 bases; nucleotides not matched to a gene: 9. As for this clonotype: The antigen is undetermined.

The clonotype was recovered from a woman aged 25 to 39 in good health. The specimen was blood. The V and J genes are TRBV4-1 and TRBJ2-5; 11 bases are shared with TRBD2. The CDR3 sequence: CASTLAGGPPETQYF. CDR3 DNA sequence: TGCGCCAGCACCCTAGCGGGGGGTCCTCCGGAGACCCAGTACTTC.